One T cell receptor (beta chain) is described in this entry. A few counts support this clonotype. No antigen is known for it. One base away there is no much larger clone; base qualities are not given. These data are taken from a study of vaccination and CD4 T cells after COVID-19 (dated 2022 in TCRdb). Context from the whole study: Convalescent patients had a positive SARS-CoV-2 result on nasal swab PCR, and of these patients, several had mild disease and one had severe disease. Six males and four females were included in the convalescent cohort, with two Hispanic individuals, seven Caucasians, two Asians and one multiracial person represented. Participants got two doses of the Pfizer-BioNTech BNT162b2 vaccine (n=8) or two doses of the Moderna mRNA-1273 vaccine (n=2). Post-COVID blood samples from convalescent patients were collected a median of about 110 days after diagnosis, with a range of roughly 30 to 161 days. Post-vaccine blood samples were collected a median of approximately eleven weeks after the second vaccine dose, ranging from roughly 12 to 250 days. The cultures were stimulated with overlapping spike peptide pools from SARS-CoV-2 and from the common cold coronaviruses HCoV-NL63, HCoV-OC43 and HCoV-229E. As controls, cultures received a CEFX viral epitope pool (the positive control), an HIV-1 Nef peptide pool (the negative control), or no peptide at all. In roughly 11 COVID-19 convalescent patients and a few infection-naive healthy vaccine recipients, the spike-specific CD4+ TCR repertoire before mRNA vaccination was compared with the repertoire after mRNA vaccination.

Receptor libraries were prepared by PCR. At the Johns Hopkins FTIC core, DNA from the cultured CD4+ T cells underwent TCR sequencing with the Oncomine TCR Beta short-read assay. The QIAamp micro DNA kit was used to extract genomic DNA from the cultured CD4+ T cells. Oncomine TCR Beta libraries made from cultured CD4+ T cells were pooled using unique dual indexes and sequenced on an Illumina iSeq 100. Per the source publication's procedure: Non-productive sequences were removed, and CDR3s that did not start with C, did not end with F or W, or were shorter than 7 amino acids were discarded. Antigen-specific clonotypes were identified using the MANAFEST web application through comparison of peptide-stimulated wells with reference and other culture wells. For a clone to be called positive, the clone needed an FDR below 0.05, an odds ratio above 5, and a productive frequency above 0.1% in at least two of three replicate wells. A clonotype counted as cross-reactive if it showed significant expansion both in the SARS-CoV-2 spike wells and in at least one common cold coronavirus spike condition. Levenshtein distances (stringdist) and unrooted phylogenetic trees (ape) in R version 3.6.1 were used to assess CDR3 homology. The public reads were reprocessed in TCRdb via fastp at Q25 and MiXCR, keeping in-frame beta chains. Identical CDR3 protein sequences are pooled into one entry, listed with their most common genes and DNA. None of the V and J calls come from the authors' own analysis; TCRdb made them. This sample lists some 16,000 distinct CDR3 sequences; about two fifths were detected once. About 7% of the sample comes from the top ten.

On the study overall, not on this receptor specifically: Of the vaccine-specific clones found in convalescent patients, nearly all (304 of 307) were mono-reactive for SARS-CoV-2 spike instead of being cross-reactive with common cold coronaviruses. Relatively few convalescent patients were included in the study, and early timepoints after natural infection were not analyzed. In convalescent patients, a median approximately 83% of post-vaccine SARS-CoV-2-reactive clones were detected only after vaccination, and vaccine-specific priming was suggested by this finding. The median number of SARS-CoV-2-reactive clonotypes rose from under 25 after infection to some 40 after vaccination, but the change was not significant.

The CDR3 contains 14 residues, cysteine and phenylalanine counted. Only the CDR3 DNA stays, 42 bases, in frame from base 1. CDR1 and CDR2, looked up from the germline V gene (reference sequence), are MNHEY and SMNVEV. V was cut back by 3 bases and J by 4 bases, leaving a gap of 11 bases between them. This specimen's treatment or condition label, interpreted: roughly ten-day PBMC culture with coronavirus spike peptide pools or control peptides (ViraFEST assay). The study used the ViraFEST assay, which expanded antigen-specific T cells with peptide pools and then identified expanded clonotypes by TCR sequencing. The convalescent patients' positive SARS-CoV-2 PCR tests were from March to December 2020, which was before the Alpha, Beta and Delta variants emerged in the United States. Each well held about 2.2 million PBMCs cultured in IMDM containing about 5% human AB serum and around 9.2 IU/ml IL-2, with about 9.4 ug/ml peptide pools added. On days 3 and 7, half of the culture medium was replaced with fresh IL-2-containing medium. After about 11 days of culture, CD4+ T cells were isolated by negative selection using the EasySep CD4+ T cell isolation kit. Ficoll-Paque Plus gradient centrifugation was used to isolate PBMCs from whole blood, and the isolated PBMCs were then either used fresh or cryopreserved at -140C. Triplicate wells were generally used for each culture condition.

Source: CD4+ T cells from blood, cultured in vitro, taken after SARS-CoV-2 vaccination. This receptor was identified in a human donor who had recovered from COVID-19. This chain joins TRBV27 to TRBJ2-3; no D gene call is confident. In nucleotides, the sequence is TGTGCCAGCAGTTTCTTTGGGTTTTCAGATACGCAGTATTTT. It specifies CASSFFGFSDTQYF.